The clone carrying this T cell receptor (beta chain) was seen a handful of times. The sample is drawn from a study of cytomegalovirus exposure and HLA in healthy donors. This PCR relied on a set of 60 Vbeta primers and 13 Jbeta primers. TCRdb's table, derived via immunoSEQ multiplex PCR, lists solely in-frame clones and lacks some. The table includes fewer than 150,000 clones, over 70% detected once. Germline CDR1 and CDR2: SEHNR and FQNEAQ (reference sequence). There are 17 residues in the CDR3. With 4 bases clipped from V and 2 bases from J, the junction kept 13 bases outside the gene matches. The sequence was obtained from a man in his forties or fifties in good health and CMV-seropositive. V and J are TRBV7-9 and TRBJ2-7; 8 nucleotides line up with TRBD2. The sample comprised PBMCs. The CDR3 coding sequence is TGTGCCAGCAGCTCGACGTTAACTAGCGGATTAGCCTACGAGCAGTACTTC. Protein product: CASSSTLTSGLAYEQYF.